This T cell receptor beta chain was sequenced for a study of cytomegalovirus exposure and HLA in healthy donors. The repertoire was sequenced with immunoSEQ multiplex PCR; TCRdb's copy has only in-frame clones and lacks some. The sample consists of around 140,000 clones, around 86% of them appearing once. This CDR3 region has 13 residues. Germline CDR1 and CDR2: SGHNT and YENEEA. Trimming shortened V by 2 bases and J by 4 bases, and 9 bases separated the two germline ends. The chain joins TRBV11-3 to TRBJ2-7; tentative D call: TRBD2 (6 bases). This TCR was recovered from a man between 18 and 35 years old in good health and CMV-seropositive. Sequenced: PBMCs. CDR3 amino acids: CASSLTREYEQYF. The CDR3 bases are TGTGCCAGCAGCTTAACTCGGGAGTACGAGCAGTACTTC.